The 31 T cell receptor beta chains below all came from one sample that was sequenced in a study of blood T cell repertoires in COVID-19. The protocol was immunoSEQ multiplex PCR, while the TCRdb copy is restricted to in-frame clones and leaves out a portion. Seen here are 230,000 or so clones, 89% observed once, and the top ten hold 3.5% to 5%. Sequences were obtained from peripheral blood. The origin of the receptors is a woman in her 40s who had recovered from COVID-19.

The chain recombines TRBV28 with TRBJ1-3; D gene ambiguous. The germline V gene encodes CDR1 MDHEN and CDR2 SYDVKM. The CDR3 contains 15 residues. V was trimmed by 6 bases and J by 4 bases, leaving 16 bases between them. CDR3 nucleotide sequence: TGTGCCAGCAGCAGAGGATCCTTGGCGGGAAACACCATATATTTT. Protein sequence: CASSRGSLAGNTIYF.

This chain links TRBV12-3 or TRBV12-4 with TRBJ1-1; D possibly corresponds to TRBD1 (5 bases). V gave up 2 bases and J gave up 9 bases, with 10 bases separating them. The CDR3 is made up of 12 amino acids. CDR3 protein: CASSLSEGQAFF. The CDR3 DNA reads as TGTGCCAGCAGTTTATCGGAGGGGCAAGCTTTCTTT.

The chain couples TRBV30 to TRBJ2-7; 7 nucleotides match TRBD1. The CDR3 covers 14 residues. The germline CDR1 and CDR2 sequences are GTSNPN and SVGIG (reference sequence). The V and J ends lost 1 base and 1 base, in that order; junction bases with no gene match: 4. Here the CDR3 DNA reads TGTGCCTGGAGTGACGCAGGGGGATCCTACGAGCAGTACGTC. Translated, it gives CAWSDAGGSYEQYV.

This sequence joins TRBV14 and TRBJ2-5, with a possible D match to TRBD1 (6 bases). Looked up from germline, CDR1 is SGHDN and CDR2 is FVKESK. V was pared by 4 bases and J by 1 base, with 13 bases between. The CDR3 spans 15 residues. The CDR3 DNA follows: TGTGCCAGCAGCCCCCGCCTGGACAGCCAAGAGACCCAGTACTTC. Translation: CASSPRLDSQETQYF.

The chain links TRBV4-1 to TRBJ1-1; D remains unclear. Germline loops: CDR1 MGHRA, CDR2 YSYEKL. The ends were cut back, 0 bases at V and 1 base at J, with 6 bases in the middle. This CDR3 spans 14 amino acids. CDR3 sequence reads: CASSQDNRNTEAFF. The CDR3 coding sequence is TGCGCCAGCAGCCAAGACAACAGGAACACTGAAGCTTTCTTT.

The chain recombines TRBV6-5 with TRBJ2-7, with TRBD1 matching 7 bases. The germline CDR1 and CDR2 sequences are MNHEY and SVGAGI. V lost 5 bases, J lost 1 base, and 5 bases stayed unmatched. The length of the CDR3 is 14 residues. The CDR3 region is CASSPETGSYEQYV. In DNA form, the CDR3 reads TGTGCCAGCAGTCCGGAGACAGGGTCCTACGAGCAGTACGTC.

The sample holds one count of this clone. This chain connects TRBV28 to TRBJ1-1; no clear D gene. This CDR3 has 15 amino acids. Germline CDR1 is MDHEN and CDR2 is SYDVKM. V lost 2 bases, J lost 2 bases, and 12 bases lay in between. Written as DNA, the CDR3 is TGTGCCAGCAGTTTAATTTTTCCCCTAAACACTGAAGCTTTCTTT. As protein: CASSLIFPLNTEAFF.

The rearrangement uses TRBV5-1 and TRBJ2-1; 10 nucleotides line up with TRBD2. CDR1 is SGHRS, CDR2 YFSETQ, per germline. The J segment lost 8 bases and the V segment lost 4 bases, leaving 6 bases of the junction unmatched. The CDR3 totals 14 residues. The CDR3 DNA reads TGCGCCAGCAGCACTCCCAGCGGGGGGGATGAGCAGTTCTTC. Protein product: CASSTPSGGDEQFF.

This chain joins TRBV7-9 and TRBJ2-2; maybe TRBD2 (6 bases). Germline assignment: CDR1 SEHNR and CDR2 FQNEAQ (reference sequence). Trimming shortened V by 1 base and J by 4 bases, and 13 bases separated the two germline ends. The CDR3 is 16 amino acids. CDR3 protein: CASSLVSGVFTGELFF. The DNA for the CDR3 is TGTGCCAGCAGCTTAGTGTCGGGAGTATTCACCGGGGAGCTGTTTTTT. Full variable domain (missing parts from reference TRBV7-9 and TRBJ2-2): DTGVSQNPRHKITKRGQNVTFRCDPISEHNRLYWYRQTLGQGPEFLTYFQNEAQLEKSRLLSDRFSAERPKGSFSTLEIQRTEQGDSAMYLCASSLVSGVFTGELFFGEGSRLTVL.

J is TRBJ2-7 and V is TRBV19, with D possibly being TRBD1 (5 bases). This CDR3 contains 15 residues. CDR1 is LNHDA and CDR2 is SQIVND in the germline V gene (reference sequence). Trimming pared 3 bases from V and 4 bases from J, leaving 16 bases between. CDR3: CASSISARVGYEQYF. Written as DNA, the CDR3 is TGTGCCAGTAGTATCTCCGCCAGGGTAGGGTACGAGCAGTACTTC.

The V call is TRBV7-2, the J call TRBJ2-1; the match to TRBD2 covers 7 bases. V lost 0 bases, J lost 8 bases, and 10 bases stayed unmatched. CDR3 length equals 16 residues. The germline V gene encodes CDR1 SGHTA and CDR2 FQGNSA. The CDR3 region is CASSLARLARLHEQFF. The CDR3 DNA reads TGTGCCAGCAGCTTAGCACGACTAGCTAGACTCCATGAGCAGTTCTTC. The full variable domain, in which reference TRBV7-2 and TRBJ2-1 provide the parts outside the CDR3, is GAGVSQSPSNKVTEKGKDVELRCDPISGHTALYWYRQSLGQGLEFLIYFQGNSAPDKSGLPSDRFSAERTGGSVSTLTIQRTQQEDSAVYLCASSLARLARLHEQFFGPGTRLTVL.

V and J are TRBV15 and TRBJ2-1, with TRBD2 matching over 12 bases. The CDR3 spans 16 residues. CDR1 LNHNV and CDR2 YYDKDF come from the germline V gene (reference sequence). V was pared by 1 base and J by 9 bases, with 7 bases of the junction left unmatched. As DNA, the CDR3 is TGTGCCACCAGCAGAGGAGCTAGCGGGGGGGCAGGTGAGCAGTTCTTC. It encodes CATSRGASGGAGEQFF.

The V call is TRBV5-6, the J call TRBJ1-1, with D possibly TRBD1 on 5 matching bases. V gave up 0 bases and J gave up 8 bases, with 26 bases separating them. The CDR3 has 18 residues. In germline, CDR1 is SGHDT, CDR2 YYEEEE. CDR3 DNA sequence: TGTGCCAGCAGCTTGGAAAGACAGCGCCGTATTCCTATCGTAGAAGCTTTCTTT. Encoded protein: CASSLERQRRIPIVEAFF.

The chain recombines TRBV6-5 with TRBJ2-3; D is perhaps TRBD1 (6 bases). V gave up 6 bases and J gave up 8 bases, with 15 bases separating them. Germline V gene lookup returns CDR1 MNHEY and CDR2 SVGAGI. This CDR3 has 13 residues. This chain's CDR3 is CASRFLGAGTQYF. The CDR3 nucleotides are TGTGCCAGCAGGTTTCTGGGGGCAGGTACGCAGTATTTT.

The chain carries TRBV19 and TRBJ2-1; 8 bases are shared with TRBD1. V lost 3 bases and J lost 4; bases outside the gene matches: 8. The CDR3 is 16 residues long. Germline CDR1 reads LNHDA; CDR2 reads SQIVND (reference sequence). CDR3 nucleotides: TGTGCCAGTAGTATGTCTCCAGGGGGCCAATACAATGAGCAGTTCTTC. This translates into CASSMSPGGQYNEQFF.

The chain links TRBV6-2 or TRBV6-3 to TRBJ2-2, with TRBD1 matching over 7 bases. V trimming: 4 bases; J trimming: 6 bases; junction bases outside the gene matches: 8. CDR1 is MNHEY, CDR2 SVGEGT, per germline. The CDR3 consists of 15 residues. The chain's CDR3 is CASSFGQAEPGELFF. CDR3 in DNA: TGTGCCAGCAGTTTCGGACAGGCAGAACCCGGGGAGCTGTTTTTT.

This chain links TRBV7-9 with TRBJ2-5, with 8 bases that match TRBD2. The J segment lost 4 bases and the V segment lost 1 base, leaving 8 bases of the junction unmatched. CDR1 SEHNR and CDR2 FQNEAQ come from the germline V gene (reference sequence). The CDR3 loop spans 16 amino acids. The CDR3 region has the DNA TGTGCCAGCAGCTTAGGAGATGGGGCGGGAGGAGAGACCCAGTACTTC. Protein: CASSLGDGAGGETQYF.

The chain has TRBV19 and TRBJ1-2; TRBD1 matches 7 bases. Germline trimming cut 9 bases from V and 3 bases from J; bases unmatched to any gene: 7. The CDR3 runs to 13 residues. CDR1 and CDR2 from the germline V gene are LNHDA and SQIVND (reference sequence). The CDR3 DNA is TGTGCCAGCCGACAGGGCTACGACTATGGCTACACCTTC. Encoded protein: CASRQGYDYGYTF.

The chain recombines TRBV7-3 with TRBJ2-3, with a tentative D call TRBD2 (5 bases). Germline V gives CDR1 SGHTA, CDR2 FQGTGA. This CDR3 contains 14 residues. Trimming shortened V by 5 bases and J by 3 bases, and 12 bases separated the two germline ends. The CDR3 spells CASSMDWGTDTQYF. In nucleotides, the CDR3 is TGTGCCAGCAGCATGGACTGGGGAACAGATACGCAGTATTTT.

The chain carries TRBV5-1 and TRBJ2-1; tentative D call: TRBD1 (6 bases). CDR1 SGHRS and CDR2 YFSETQ come from the germline V gene. Trimming removed 6 bases at V and 4 bases at J, with 20 bases between. This CDR3 is built from 16 residues. The CDR3 loop reads CASTERTEQTYNEQFF. CDR3 DNA: TGCGCCAGCACTGAAAGGACAGAGCAAACTTACAATGAGCAGTTCTTC. The full variable domain, rest sourced from reference TRBV5-1 and TRBJ2-1, is KAGVTQTPRYLIKTRGQQVTLSCSPISGHRSVSWYQQTPGQGLQFLFEYFSETQRNKGNFPGRFSGRQFSNSRSEMNVSTLELGDSALYLCASTERTEQTYNEQFFGPGTRLTVL.

J is TRBJ2-2 and V is TRBV19; a weak D match, TRBD2 (6 bases). With 7 bases removed from V and 2 bases from J, the gap between germline ends came to 14 bases. The CDR3 extends over 15 amino acids. Germline CDR1 and CDR2: LNHDA and SQIVND (reference sequence). The DNA of the CDR3 is TGTGCCAGTACCTTAGACGGACTAAACACCGGGGAGCTGTTTTTT. Protein: CASTLDGLNTGELFF.

V usage is TRBV13 and J usage is TRBJ1-3; D remains ambiguous. This CDR3 is 15 amino acids long. V shed 1 base and J shed 0 bases, with 7 bases lying between them. Germline values: CDR1 PRHDT, CDR2 FYEKMQ (reference sequence). The CDR3 here is CASSLDRVSGNTIYF. CDR3 DNA: TGTGCCAGCAGCTTAGACAGAGTCTCTGGAAACACCATATATTTT.

This chain links TRBV7-7 with TRBJ2-3, with TRBD1 as a possible D gene (6 bases). This CDR3 comprises 14 residues. Trimming pared 2 bases from V and 9 bases from J, leaving 15 bases between. From germline, CDR1 is SSHAT and CDR2 FNYEAQ (reference sequence). The CDR3 spells CASSLNGDQGTQYF. CDR3 in DNA: TGTGCCAGCAGCTTAAATGGGGATCAGGGGACGCAGTATTTT.

J is TRBJ2-1 and V is TRBV2; D ambiguous. Germline V lookup: CDR1 SNHLY, CDR2 FYNNEI. The CDR3 consists of 11 residues. The V end lost 4 bases, the J end lost 15 bases, and 13 bases lay between the germline ends. The CDR3 coding sequence is TGTGCCAGCAGTGTGACCTTCCAGGCGTTCTTC. The encoded protein is CASSVTFQAFF.

This chain joins TRBV27 and TRBJ1-5; possibly TRBD1 for D (6 bases). Germline V gives CDR1 MNHEY, CDR2 SMNVEV (reference sequence). Trimming cost V 6 bases and J 1 base, with 7 bases left between them. This CDR3 comprises 13 residues. CDR3 protein: CASRQGSNQPQHF. The CDR3 nucleotides read TGTGCCAGCAGGCAGGGGAGCAATCAGCCCCAGCATTTT.

The rearrangement joins TRBV9 to TRBJ2-1; D remains unclear. The CDR3 has 17 amino acids. The germline CDR1 and CDR2 sequences are SGDLS and YYNGEE. Trimming stripped 3 bases from V and 1 base from J, with 17 bases between. The CDR3 spells CASSASAQPLSYNEQFF. The DNA of the CDR3 is TGTGCCAGCAGCGCCTCTGCGCAACCGCTTTCCTACAATGAGCAGTTCTTC.

The genes are TRBV19 and TRBJ2-1; 8 bases line up with TRBD2. Germline V CDR1 and CDR2: LNHDA, SQIVND (reference sequence). V was clipped by 2 bases and J by 8 bases; unmatched bases: 8. The CDR3 loop spans 15 amino acids. CDR3 DNA: TGTGCCAGTAGTATAAGCGGGAGAGGTTTTGATGAGCAGTTCTTC. Translation: CASSISGRGFDEQFF.

This chain connects TRBV7-9 to TRBJ2-2, with 8 bases lining up with TRBD2. V gave up 8 bases and J gave up 3 bases; unmatched junction bases: 5. The length of the CDR3 is 14 residues. In germline, CDR1 is SEHNR, CDR2 FQNEAQ (reference sequence). In nucleotides, the CDR3 is TGTGCCAGCGGCACTAGCGGTTACACCGGGGAGCTGTTTTTT. It yields the protein CASGTSGYTGELFF.

The chain is built from TRBV18 and TRBJ1-3; tentative D call: TRBD1 (6 bases). Trimming took 1 base from V and 0 from J, leaving 10 bases between them. CDR3 length equals 16 residues. Germline lookup yields CDR1 KGHSH and CDR2 LQKENI. CDR3 loop: CASSPRGQSSGNTIYF. CDR3 DNA sequence: TGTGCCAGCTCACCACGTGGACAGAGCTCTGGAAACACCATATATTTT.

The chain carries TRBV11-2 and TRBJ2-7, with 7 positions matching TRBD2. Germline V gene lookup returns CDR1 SGHAT and CDR2 FQNNGV. CDR3 length: 13 residues. Losses at the gene ends were 5 bases for V and 6 bases for J; bases not matched to a gene: 7. CDR3 in DNA: TGTGCCAGCAGCCAAGGGAGGGCGAGCGAGCAGTACGTC. Encoded protein: CASSQGRASEQYV.

This sequence joins TRBV21-1 and TRBJ2-1; TRBD2 reflects the table's D call only, with no check against the DNA. TRBV21-1 is a pseudogene locus. CDR3 length: 15 amino acids. The CDR3 DNA follows: TGTGCCAGCAGCAGGAGGACTAGCGGGAGGTGGGAGCAGTTCTTC. As protein: CASSRRTSGRWEQFF.